Listed here are 3 T cell receptor beta chains from one sample, sequenced in a study of T-cell memory formation after mild COVID-19. Each CDR3 protein is one row after TCRdb ran MiXCR on the 5' RACE reads. This table holds 200,000 to 250,000 distinct CDR3 sequences, more than 8% found once. What was sequenced was PBMCs or a T cell subset sorted from them (not recorded which). The receptors were sampled from a man between 18 and 35 years old who had mild COVID-19 (a few samples of this study predate the infection). Cell type and time point are not known.

This clonotype was observed many times. The chain has TRBV6-2 or TRBV6-3 and TRBJ2-1; D possibly corresponds to TRBD1 (6 bases). The V and J ends lost 1 base and 4 bases respectively, with 14 bases between them. Germline V lookup: CDR1 MNHEY, CDR2 SVGEGT. This CDR3 is built from 16 residues. The CDR3 region is CASSYWSGTKYNEQFF. Here the CDR3 DNA reads TGTGCCAGCAGTTACTGGTCTGGGACAAAGTACAATGAGCAGTTCTTC.

This clonotype was observed many times. This sequence joins TRBV5-1 and TRBJ1-2; 8 bases are shared with TRBD1. Germline lookup yields CDR1 SGHRS and CDR2 YFSETQ. The CDR3 runs 16 residues. With 7 bases clipped from V and 4 bases from J, the junction kept 15 bases outside the gene matches. The DNA for the CDR3 is TGCGCCAGCCGGATACAGACAGGGGCAGGTGGCTATGGCTACACCTTC. As protein: CASRIQTGAGGYGYTF.

J is TRBJ1-1 and V is TRBV12-3 or TRBV12-4; TRBD1 matches 9 bases. V shed 4 bases, J shed 0 bases, and the junction held 3 bases outside the gene matches. CDR3 length equals 15 residues. CDR3 nucleotide sequence: TGTGCCAGCAGTTCCGGGACAGGGCTGAACACTGAAGCTTTCTTT. Its translation is CASSSGTGLNTEAFF.